This TCR beta chain was profiled in a study of T cell responses to AZD1222 COVID-19 vaccine. TCRdb's copy holds only in-frame clones and misses some; the assay was immunoSEQ multiplex PCR. The data show approximately 210,000 clones, about nine tenths seen once. CDR1 LNHDA and CDR2 SQIVND come from the germline V gene (reference sequence). The CDR3 sequence is 15 residues long. V shed 2 bases and J 1 base; nucleotides not matched to a gene: 5. The V call is TRBV19, the J call TRBJ2-7; 7 bases align to TRBD2. Sample: peripheral blood, taken 28 days after the second AZD1222 dose. This receptor was taken from an adult who received the AZD1222 COVID-19 vaccine. CDR3 bases: TGTGCCAGTAGTATAAGGGAGGGATCGTCCTACGAGCAGTACTTC. Its protein is CASSIREGSSYEQYF.